Each of the 12 T cell receptor beta chains below was sequenced from the same sample in a study of CD8+ T cells in alopecia areata (dated by TCRdb to the late 2010s). In light of the paper, this sample's time point label describes: about four weeks on oral tofacitinib. In the paper's terms, the treatment or condition label means: oral pan-JAK inhibitor, 5-10 mg twice daily. The method behind the library was the immunoSEQ multiplex PCR assay. RNA was extracted from all samples and reverse transcribed into cDNA as template for TCR sequencing. TCRdb mirrors the immuneACCESS table, restricted to in-frame sequences. Some clones are absent from its copies; in checked studies, under half trace to an unresolved V gene, and the reason for the others is unknown. The sample includes 110,000 to 150,000 clones, with roughly 52% observed a single time. The ten top clones hold about a sixth of the sample. Sequencing used CD8+ T cells sorted from blood, obtained at week 4, from a patient treated with tofacitinib. The receptors come from a human donor with alopecia areata.

The chain employs TRBV25-1 and TRBJ2-7; no reliable D call. CDR1 is MGHDK, CDR2 SYGVNS, per germline. Trimming removed 4 bases from V and 4 bases from J, with 8 bases in between. This CDR3 has 12 amino acids. The CDR3 DNA reads as TGTGCCAGCAGTGTTGTTCCGTACGAGCAGTACTTC. It specifies CASSVVPYEQYF.

This chain connects TRBV5-6 to TRBJ1-5; perhaps TRBD1 as D (5 bases). Trimming removed 3 bases at V and 0 bases at J, with 13 bases between. This CDR3 region has 16 residues. Germline V CDR1 and CDR2: SGHDT, YYEEEE. CDR3 nucleotides: TGTGCCAGCAGCTCTACAGGTCTCTATAGCAATCAGCCCCAGCATTTT. Protein: CASSSTGLYSNQPQHF.

This clone showed up just a few times. The V and J genes are TRBV2 and TRBJ2-5; D gene unclear. The V gene's germline CDR1 is SNHLY and CDR2 FYNNEI. This CDR3 is 10 amino acids long. V was trimmed by 1 base and J by 6 bases, leaving 0 bases between them. The CDR3 DNA reads as TGTGCCAGCAGTGAAGAGACCCAGTACTTC. Protein product: CASSEETQYF.

The CDR3 spells CASSLKGSNTEAFF. The DNA of the CDR3 is TGCGCCAGCAGCTTGAAGGGGTCGAACACTGAAGCTTTCTTT. The chain links TRBV5-1 to TRBJ1-1, with a possible D match to TRBD1 (5 bases). CDR1 and CDR2 (germline): SGHRS, YFSETQ. This CDR3 comprises 14 residues. The V end was cut by 1 base, the J end by 1 base, with 8 bases between.

The chain employs TRBV30 and TRBJ2-7, with 8 bases fitting TRBD1. This CDR3 comprises 14 residues. Losses at the gene ends were 0 bases for V and 3 bases for J; bases not matched to a gene: 4. Germline-derived CDR1 and CDR2 are GTSNPN and SVGIG (reference sequence). This CDR3 is CAWSVPTGDYEQYF. The CDR3 bases are TGTGCCTGGAGTGTGCCGACAGGGGACTACGAGCAGTACTTC.

The rearrangement uses TRBV14 and TRBJ2-5; D gene uncertain. This CDR3 spans 13 amino acids. The V gene lost 6 bases and the J gene lost 2 bases, with 10 bases spanning the gap. Germline V gene data show CDR1 as SGHDN and CDR2 as FVKESK. The CDR3 DNA sequence: TGTGCCAGCAGTTTAAATGGGCAAGAGACCCAGTACTTC. This gives the protein CASSLNGQETQYF.

This clone was counted a few times. The chain combines TRBV5-6 with TRBJ2-7, with D possibly matching TRBD2 (6 bases). In germline, CDR1 is SGHDT, CDR2 YYEEEE. The CDR3 is made up of 14 amino acids. Trimming shortened V by 3 bases and J by 2 bases, and 12 bases separated the two germline ends. The CDR3 DNA reads TGTGCCAGCAGCTGGGGGACTGGAACCTACGAGCAGTACTTC. Amino acid sequence: CASSWGTGTYEQYF. Drawing the rest from reference TRBV5-6 and TRBJ2-7, the complete variable domain is DAGVTQSPTHLIKTRGQQVTLRCSPKSGHDTVSWYQQALGQGPQFIFQYYEEEERQRGNFPDRFSGHQFPNYSSELNVNALLLGDSALYLCASSWGTGTYEQYFGPGTRLTVT.

J is TRBJ1-3 and V is TRBV30, with D hard to call. The V and J ends lost 0 bases and 0 bases respectively, with 27 bases between them. In germline, CDR1 is GTSNPN, CDR2 SVGIG (reference sequence). CDR3 length: 21 amino acids. The CDR3 spells CAWSVLWREDEVYFSGNTIYF. CDR3 nucleotides: TGTGCCTGGAGTGTACTTTGGAGGGAGGATGAGGTCTATTTCTCTGGAAACACCATATATTTT.

V gene TRBV5-6 combines with J gene TRBJ2-5; 7 bases match TRBD1. Per germline, CDR1 SGHDT and CDR2 YYEEEE. This CDR3 region has 14 residues. J gave up 2 bases and V 7 bases, and 8 bases lay outside the gene matches. Here the CDR3 reads CASAGRGQQETQYF. The CDR3 region has the DNA TGTGCCAGCGCGGGTAGGGGACAGCAAGAGACCCAGTACTTC.

This clone was found many times. The genes are TRBV14 and TRBJ1-6, with 8 bases aligning to TRBD1. The CDR3 runs to 16 residues. V shed 0 bases and J 8 bases; nucleotides not matched to a gene: 6. Per germline, CDR1 SGHDN and CDR2 FVKESK. In DNA form, the CDR3 reads TGTGCCAGCAGCCAAGAAGGGGACAGGCGGTATTCACCCCTCCACTTT. Encoded protein: CASSQEGDRRYSPLHF.

This clone was seen a single time. This rearrangement joins TRBV7-8 to TRBJ2-3, with 12 bases matching TRBD2. The CDR3 spans 20 residues. V lost 0 bases, J lost 0 bases, and 10 bases stayed unmatched. CDR1 is SGHVS and CDR2 is FQNEAQ in the germline V gene. In nucleotides, the CDR3 is TGTGCCAGCAGCTTAGCACTAGCGGGGGGCCCAGAGACTAGCACAGATACGCAGTATTTT. This translates into CASSLALAGGPETSTDTQYF.

This chain joins TRBV7-8 and TRBJ2-7, with D possibly being TRBD2 (5 bases). The CDR3 totals 13 residues. V lost 3 bases, J lost 3 bases, and 9 bases lay in between. Germline-derived CDR1 and CDR2 are SGHVS and FQNEAQ. The chain's CDR3 is CASSFSRDYEQYF. The CDR3, as DNA: TGTGCCAGCAGCTTCAGCCGGGACTACGAGCAGTACTTC.